This T cell receptor beta chain was sequenced in a study of cytomegalovirus exposure and HLA in healthy donors. Study results and caveats: As was reported, the classifier diagnosed cytomegalovirus status with high specificity and sensitivity. The CMV antigen specificity of three CMV-associated chains was confirmed through in vitro analysis. Most observed TCR sequences were rare, whereas some public TCRs were detected in many donors. The TCR clusters that emerged in the first cohort tended, a later analysis found, to co-occur in the roughly 120 validation repertoires.

A remark on this clone: The antigen is not known.

The assay was immunoSEQ multiplex PCR, and TCRdb's table has in-frame clones only and misses some. Among about 50,000 clones, approximately 85% were seen once, and the ten largest hold about 7%. CDR1 is MDHEN and CDR2 is SYDVKM in the germline V gene. Trimming took off 6 bases at V and 1 base at J, with 12 bases between the two ends. The CDR3 runs to 14 residues. What was sequenced was PBMCs. This clonotype was obtained from a woman in her twenties or thirties in good health and CMV-seronegative. The genes are TRBV28 and TRBJ1-1; the D gene is possibly TRBD1 (5 bases). In DNA form, the CDR3 reads TGTGCCAGCAGGAAAGACAGCACGAACACTGAAGCTTTCTTT. Translation: CASRKDSTNTEAFF. The variable domain in full, completed from reference TRBV28 and TRBJ1-1, reads DVKVTQSSRYLVKRTGEKVFLECVQDMDHENMFWYRQDPGLGLRLIYFSYDVKMKEKGDIPEGYSVSREKKERFSLILESASTNQTSMYLCASRKDSTNTEAFFGQGTRLTVV.